A selection of T cell receptor beta chains follows, all from one sample in a study of T-cell memory formation after mild COVID-19. In TCRdb, the 5' RACE reads were re-called with MiXCR into one record per CDR3 protein. This sample has hundreds of thousands of distinct CDR3 sequences, with roughly a fifth found just once. Sequenced input: PBMCs or a T cell subset sorted from them (not recorded which). These receptors came from an adult woman who had mild COVID-19 (a few samples of this study predate the infection). Cell type and time point are not known. Each CDR3 is given with its conserved first and last residue. The D gene is left open where the match is weak. Where a row states a size, it is once, few, many or the class of an expanded clone; other rows omit it.

clone size: -; J gene: TRBJ1-1; D gene: -; V gene: TRBV12-3/TRBV12-4; CDR3 DNA: TGTGCCAGCAGTTTAGGTTCTCCGAGAAACACTGAAGCTTTCTTT; CDR3 protein: CASSLGSPRNTEAFF
clone size: few; J gene: TRBJ2-2; D gene: -; V gene: TRBV5-1; CDR3 DNA: TGCGCCAGCAGAACGAGGACCGGGGCGGGTTTCGCCGGGGAGCTGTTTTTT; CDR3 protein: CASRTRTGAGFAGELFF
clone size: few; J gene: TRBJ2-2; D gene: -; V gene: TRBV11-3; CDR3 DNA: TGTGCCAGCAGCCGAGACAGCCCCACCGGGGAGCTGTTTTTT; CDR3 protein: CASSRDSPTGELFF
clone size: few; J gene: TRBJ2-1; D gene: -; V gene: TRBV12-3/TRBV12-4; CDR3 DNA: TGTGCCAGCAGTTTTAGCCGTCGGGCCTCGCGGAATGAGCAGTTCTTC; CDR3 protein: CASSFSRRASRNEQFF
clone size: many; J gene: TRBJ2-7; D gene: -; V gene: TRBV6-6; CDR3 DNA: TGTGCCAGCAGTTACGACTTCAGGTTCGAGCAGTACTTC; CDR3 protein: CASSYDFRFEQYF
clone size: few; J gene: TRBJ1-1; D gene: TRBD1; V gene: TRBV19; CDR3 DNA: TGTGCCAGTAGTACCCGCACCGGACAGGGAAAAACTGAAGCTTTCTTT; CDR3 protein: CASSTRTGQGKTEAFF
clone size: -; J gene: TRBJ1-1; D gene: TRBD1; V gene: TRBV5-1; CDR3 DNA: TGCGCCAGCAGCCCCCCCCGACAGGGGGTAGGGAACACTGAAGCTTTCTTT; CDR3 protein: CASSPPRQGVGNTEAFF
clone size: many; J gene: TRBJ2-5; D gene: -; V gene: TRBV6-5; CDR3 DNA: TGTGCCAGCAGTTTACAGGGAACCCAGTACTTC; CDR3 protein: CASSLQGTQYF
clone size: few; J gene: TRBJ1-5; D gene: TRBD1; V gene: TRBV19; CDR3 DNA: TGTGCCAGTAGTATAAAGGGACAGGGAATTCAGCCCCAGCATTTT; CDR3 protein: CASSIKGQGIQPQHF
clone size: few; J gene: TRBJ2-1; D gene: -; V gene: TRBV29-1; CDR3 DNA: TGCAGCGTCGCTACGGCGAGCAGGGGGGTGAATGAGCAGTTCTTC; CDR3 protein: CSVATASRGVNEQFF
clone size: -; J gene: TRBJ1-6; D gene: -; V gene: TRBV9; CDR3 DNA: TGTGCCAGCAGCGTTGAGCAGGCCGGGAATTCACCCCTCCACTTT; CDR3 protein: CASSVEQAGNSPLHF
clone size: -; J gene: TRBJ2-1; D gene: -; V gene: TRBV4-3; CDR3 DNA: TGCGCCAGCAGCCAAGGCGGGTCTCGGGTCGCGGCCCAGCAGTTCTTC; CDR3 protein: CASSQGGSRVAAQQFF
clone size: many; J gene: TRBJ2-1; D gene: -; V gene: TRBV7-6; CDR3 DNA: TGTGCCAGCAGCCTACTCTATAATGAGCAGTTCTTC; CDR3 protein: CASSLLYNEQFF
clone size: many; J gene: TRBJ2-1; D gene: -; V gene: TRBV6-2/TRBV6-3; CDR3 DNA: TGTGCCAGCAGTTACTCTTCCTACAATGAGCAGTTCTTC; CDR3 protein: CASSYSSYNEQFF
clone size: few; J gene: TRBJ1-2; D gene: TRBD1; V gene: TRBV6-5; CDR3 DNA: TGTGCCAGCAGTGGACAGGGCTCTGGGTACTATGGCTACACCTTC; CDR3 protein: CASSGQGSGYYGYTF